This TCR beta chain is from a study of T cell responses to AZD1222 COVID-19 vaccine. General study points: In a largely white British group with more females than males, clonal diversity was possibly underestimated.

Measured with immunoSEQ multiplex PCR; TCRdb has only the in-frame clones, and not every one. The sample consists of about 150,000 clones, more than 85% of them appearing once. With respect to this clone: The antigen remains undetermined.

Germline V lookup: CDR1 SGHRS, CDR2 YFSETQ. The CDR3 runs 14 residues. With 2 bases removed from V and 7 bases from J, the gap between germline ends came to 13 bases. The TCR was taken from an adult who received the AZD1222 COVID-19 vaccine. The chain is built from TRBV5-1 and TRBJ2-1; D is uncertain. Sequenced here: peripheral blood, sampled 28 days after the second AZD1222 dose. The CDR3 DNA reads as TGCGCCAGCAGCTTTACCGGGCCGCGGAATGAGCAGTTCTTC. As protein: CASSFTGPRNEQFF.